This passage covers 18 T cell receptor beta chains from one sample sequenced in a study of blood T cell repertoires in COVID-19. TCRdb's copy holds only in-frame clones and misses some; the assay was immunoSEQ multiplex PCR. The sample has 200,000 or so clones, less than 90% seen once; the top ten hold about 2.1%. Specimen: peripheral blood. These receptors originate from a man aged 65 to 85 with active or convalescent COVID-19.

The genes are TRBV2 and TRBJ2-4, with 8 bases matching TRBD1. The CDR3 length is 14 residues. Per the germline V gene, CDR1 is SNHLY and CDR2 is FYNNEI. The ends lost 6 bases at V and 4 bases at J; junction bases unmatched: 5. The CDR3 region has the DNA TGTGCCAGCAGGGAGGACAGGGTTAAAAACATTCAGTACTTC. This encodes CASREDRVKNIQYF.

V is TRBV2 and J is TRBJ2-3; the D gene is possibly TRBD1 (6 bases). The V gene lost 8 bases and the J gene lost 0 bases, with 15 bases spanning the gap. In germline, CDR1 is SNHLY, CDR2 FYNNEI. The CDR3 is 15 amino acids. The CDR3 nucleotides read TGTGCCAGCGCGAACAGGGATACTAGCACAGATACGCAGTATTTT. Translated, it gives CASANRDTSTDTQYF. Complete variable domain (other parts from reference TRBV2 and TRBJ2-3): EPEVTQTPSHQVTQMGQEVILRCVPISNHLYFYWYRQILGQKVEFLVSFYNNEISEKSEIFDDQFSVERPDGSNFTLKIRSTKLEDSAMYFCASANRDTSTDTQYFGPGTRLTVL.

The rearrangement uses TRBV6-2 or TRBV6-3 and TRBJ2-5; tentatively, D is TRBD2 (6 bases). In germline, CDR1 is MNHEY, CDR2 SVGEGT. This CDR3 is built from 15 residues. The V end was cut by 4 bases, the J end by 5 bases, with 17 bases between. The CDR3 nucleotides read TGTGCCAGCAGTTTCCGGGGACTCGGCCGGGAGACCCAGTACTTC. As protein: CASSFRGLGRETQYF.

The CDR3 DNA follows: TGCGCCAGCAGCTTATACGGACAGGGGGCTGGTGAGCAGTTCTTC. Residues: CASSLYGQGAGEQFF. The rearrangement links TRBV5-1 to TRBJ2-1; 11 bases match TRBD1. The ends lost 2 bases at V and 9 bases at J; junction bases unmatched: 7. The CDR3 runs 15 residues. Germline V lookup: CDR1 SGHRS, CDR2 YFSETQ.

The CDR3 spells CASGNSGSNEQYF. CDR3 coding DNA: TGTGCTAGTGGTAATAGCGGGAGCAACGAGCAGTACTTC. The chain is built from TRBV12-5 and TRBJ2-7; TRBD2 aligns across 9 bases. The germline V gene has CDR1 LGHNT and CDR2 FRNRAP. This CDR3 has 13 amino acids. Germline trimming cut 5 bases from V and 5 bases from J; bases unmatched to any gene: 4.

V is TRBV5-1 and J is TRBJ1-1; 11 nucleotides agree with TRBD1. Germline trimming cut 4 bases from V and 4 bases from J; bases unmatched to any gene: 3. CDR3 length equals 14 residues. Germline loops: CDR1 SGHRS, CDR2 YFSETQ. The CDR3 region has the DNA TGCGCCAGCAGCCCGGGGACAGGGGGCACTGAAGCTTTCTTT. This codes for CASSPGTGGTEAFF.

The J gene is TRBJ1-1, the V gene TRBV7-9; D call uncertain. The CDR3 totals 13 residues. Per the germline V gene, CDR1 is SEHNR and CDR2 is FQNEAQ (reference sequence). Trimming stripped 6 bases from V and 4 bases from J, with 12 bases between. This CDR3 is CASSFMGSTEAFF. The DNA for the CDR3 is TGTGCCAGCAGTTTTATGGGGAGCACTGAAGCTTTCTTT.

V gene TRBV12-2 combines with J gene TRBJ2-5; TRBD2, the table's D call, lacks a check against the DNA. TRBV12-2 is a pseudogene. The CDR3 runs to 18 residues. CDR3 amino acids: CASRRGVAGDRRQETQYF. In DNA form, the CDR3 reads TGTGCAAGTCGCCGCGGAGTAGCGGGGGATCGAAGACAAGAGACCCAGTACTTC.

The genes are TRBV6-5 and TRBJ2-7; 7 nucleotides align to TRBD1. The CDR3 contains 14 residues. The trim removed 0 bases at V and 3 bases at J, leaving 2 bases unmatched. Germline CDR1 and CDR2: MNHEY and SVGAGI. The CDR3: CASSYSRDSYEQYF. The CDR3 nucleotides are TGTGCCAGCAGTTACTCAAGGGACAGCTACGAGCAGTACTTC.

The chain recombines TRBV5-1 with TRBJ2-2; TRBD2 matches 8 bases. The germline V gene has CDR1 SGHRS and CDR2 YFSETQ. The ends lost 4 bases at V and 3 bases at J; junction bases unmatched: 14. CDR3 length: 18 amino acids. The DNA for the CDR3 is TGCGCCAGCAGCGGAAACCCGGGACTAGAATTTTACACCGGGGAGCTGTTTTTT. Translating it yields CASSGNPGLEFYTGELFF.

The chain's CDR3 is CASSRTSGYQKNGELFF. DNA for the CDR3: TGTGCCAGCTCACGGACTAGCGGCTATCAGAAGAACGGGGAGCTGTTTTTT. This sequence joins TRBV18 and TRBJ2-2; 10 bases are a match to TRBD2. Trimming took 4 bases from V and 7 from J; bases not matched to a gene: 12. Germline CDR1 KGHSH, CDR2 LQKENI. The CDR3 spans 17 residues.

The genes are TRBV19 and TRBJ2-7; TRBD2 agrees at 14 bases. Germline assignment: CDR1 LNHDA and CDR2 SQIVND (reference sequence). The J segment lost 1 base and the V segment lost 3 bases, leaving 5 bases of the junction unmatched. This CDR3 spans 17 amino acids. CDR3 sequence reads: CASSIGTSGSSSYEQYF. The CDR3 nucleotides are TGTGCCAGTAGTATTGGGACTAGCGGGAGTTCTTCCTACGAGCAGTACTTC. Supplemented by reference TRBV19 and TRBJ2-7, the full variable domain reads DGGITQSPKYLFRKEGQNVTLSCEQNLNHDAMYWYRQDPGQGLRLIYYSQIVNDFQKGDIAEGYSVSREKKESFPLTVTSAQKNPTAFYLCASSIGTSGSSSYEQYFGPGTRLTVT.

The chain employs TRBV28 and TRBJ2-5, with D tentatively TRBD2 (6 bases). The CDR3 sequence is 16 residues long. V shed 3 bases and J shed 4 bases, with 18 bases lying between them. CDR1 and CDR2 from the germline V gene are MDHEN and SYDVKM. CDR3 DNA: TGTGCCAGCAGTTTCCCCAACCCCGGGGGTAGAGAGACCCAGTACTTC. Translation: CASSFPNPGGRETQYF.

The chain is built from TRBV7-8 and TRBJ2-3; D possibly corresponds to TRBD2 (5 bases). V dropped 1 base and J dropped 4 bases, with 9 bases sitting between them. This CDR3 comprises 14 residues. Germline CDR1 is SGHVS and CDR2 is FQNEAQ. The CDR3 nucleotides are TGTGCCAGCAGCTTAGATCGAGCGGCAGATACGCAGTATTTT. It codes for CASSLDRAADTQYF. The complete variable domain, with remaining parts taken from reference TRBV7-8 and TRBJ2-3, reads GAGVSQSPRYKVAKRGQDVALRCDPISGHVSLFWYQQALGQGPEFLTYFQNEAQLDKSGLPSDRFFAERPEGSVSTLKIQRTQQEDSAVYLCASSLDRAADTQYFGPGTRLTVL.

A few counts support this clone. The chain recombines TRBV6-2 or TRBV6-3 with TRBJ2-2; 7 bases match TRBD1. This CDR3 region has 15 residues. V shed 6 bases, J shed 6 bases, and the junction held 10 bases outside the gene matches. The germline V gene has CDR1 MNHEY and CDR2 SVGEGT. This chain's CDR3 is CASRPQTGPSGELFF. CDR3 nucleotides: TGTGCCAGCAGACCTCAGACAGGGCCCTCCGGGGAGCTGTTTTTT.

The chain is built from TRBV10-2 and TRBJ2-7; tentative D call: TRBD1 (6 bases). Per germline, CDR1 WSHSY and CDR2 SAAADI. The CDR3 has 14 residues. V lost 2 bases and J lost 8, with 16 bases in between. The CDR3 region is CASSENASQGKQYF. The DNA for the CDR3 is TGCGCCAGCAGTGAGAACGCCTCCCAGGGGAAGCAGTACTTC.

V gene TRBV5-1 combines with J gene TRBJ2-3, with D possibly being TRBD1 (6 bases). Germline CDR1 reads SGHRS; CDR2 reads YFSETQ. V was shortened by 4 bases and J by 3 bases, with 15 bases between the two germline ends. This CDR3 is 15 amino acids long. In DNA, the CDR3 is TGCGCCAGCAGCCCTGACGGACAGCGAACAGATACGCAGTATTTT. Translated, it gives CASSPDGQRTDTQYF.

The rearrangement links TRBV30 to TRBJ1-2, with D uncertain. CDR3 length: 14 amino acids. V was pared by 0 bases and J by 2 bases, with 10 bases between. Looked up from germline, CDR1 is GTSNPN and CDR2 is SVGIG (reference sequence). CDR3 in amino acids: CAWSVRRANYGYTF. The CDR3 coding sequence is TGTGCCTGGAGTGTACGGAGGGCCAACTATGGCTACACCTTC.